The entry below describes one T cell receptor beta chain. These data belong to a study of blood T cell repertoires in COVID-19. Across the whole study: The United States, Italy and Spain supplied acute and convalescent COVID-19 samples. T cells, B-cell-depleted T cells, or PBMCs supplied cDNA or gDNA.

Looked up from germline, CDR1 is SGHNT and CDR2 is YYREEE (reference sequence). V lost 5 bases to trimming and J lost 2 bases; unmatched junction nucleotides: 9. This CDR3 comprises 15 residues. Original data processing: Amplified reference gene primers provided the basis for estimating nucleated cell counts. Some clones are missing from TCRdb's copy, which holds only in-frame ones; the method was immunoSEQ multiplex PCR. The V and J calls and clone size come from that table; D and trimming were worked out from the DNA. The table lists fewer than 85,000 clones, 84% of them singletons. Sample: peripheral blood. This chain joins TRBV5-4 and TRBJ2-5; 7 bases map to TRBD1. The receptor's source is a human donor in a cohort sampled during active COVID-19. CDR3 residues: CASSWPGQLQETQYF. The CDR3, as DNA: TGTGCCAGCAGTTGGCCGGGACAGCTACAAGAGACCCAGTACTTC.